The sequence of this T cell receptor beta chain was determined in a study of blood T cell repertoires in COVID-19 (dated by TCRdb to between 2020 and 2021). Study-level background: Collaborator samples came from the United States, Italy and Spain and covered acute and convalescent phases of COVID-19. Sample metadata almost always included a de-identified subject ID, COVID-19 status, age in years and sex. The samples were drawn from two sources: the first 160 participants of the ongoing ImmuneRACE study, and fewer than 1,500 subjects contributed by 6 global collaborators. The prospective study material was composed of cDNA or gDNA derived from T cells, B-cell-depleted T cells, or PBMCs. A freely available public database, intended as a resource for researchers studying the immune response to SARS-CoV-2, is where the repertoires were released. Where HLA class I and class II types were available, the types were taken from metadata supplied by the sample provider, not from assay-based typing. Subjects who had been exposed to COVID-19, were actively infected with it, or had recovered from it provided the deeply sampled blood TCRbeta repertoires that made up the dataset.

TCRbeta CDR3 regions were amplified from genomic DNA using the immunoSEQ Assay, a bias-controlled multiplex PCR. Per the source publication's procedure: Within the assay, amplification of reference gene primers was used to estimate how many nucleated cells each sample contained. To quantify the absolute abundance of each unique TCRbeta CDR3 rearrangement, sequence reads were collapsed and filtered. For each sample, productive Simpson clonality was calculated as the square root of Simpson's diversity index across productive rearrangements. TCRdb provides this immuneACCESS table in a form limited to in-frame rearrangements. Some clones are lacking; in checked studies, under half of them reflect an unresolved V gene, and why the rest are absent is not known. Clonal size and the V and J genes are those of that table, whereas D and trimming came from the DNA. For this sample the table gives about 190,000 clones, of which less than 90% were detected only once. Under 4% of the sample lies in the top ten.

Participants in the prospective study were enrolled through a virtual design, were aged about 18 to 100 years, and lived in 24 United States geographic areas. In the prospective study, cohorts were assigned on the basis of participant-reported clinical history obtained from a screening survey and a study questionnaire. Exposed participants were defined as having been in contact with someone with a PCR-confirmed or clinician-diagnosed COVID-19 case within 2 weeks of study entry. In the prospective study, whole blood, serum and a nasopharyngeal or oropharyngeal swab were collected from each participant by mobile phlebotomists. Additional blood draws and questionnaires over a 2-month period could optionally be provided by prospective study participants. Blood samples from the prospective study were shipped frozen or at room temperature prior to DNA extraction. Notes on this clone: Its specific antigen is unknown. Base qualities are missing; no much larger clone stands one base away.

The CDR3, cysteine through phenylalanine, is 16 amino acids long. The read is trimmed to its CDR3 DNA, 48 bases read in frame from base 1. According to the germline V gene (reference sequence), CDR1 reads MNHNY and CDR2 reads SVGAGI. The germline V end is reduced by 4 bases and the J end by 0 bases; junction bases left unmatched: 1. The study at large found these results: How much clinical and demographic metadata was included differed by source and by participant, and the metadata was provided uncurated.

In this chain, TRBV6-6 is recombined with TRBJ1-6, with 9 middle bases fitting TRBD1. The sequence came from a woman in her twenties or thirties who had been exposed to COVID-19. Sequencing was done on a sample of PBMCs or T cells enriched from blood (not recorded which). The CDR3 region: CASSLQGASYNSPLHF. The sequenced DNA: TGTGCCAGCAGTTTACAGGGGGCCTCCTATAATTCACCCCTCCACTTT.